These T cell receptor beta chains were read from a single sample in a study of a mutant IDH1 vaccine in newly diagnosed glioma. Measured with immunoSEQ multiplex PCR; TCRdb has only the in-frame clones, and not every one. The sample carries over 60,000 clones, around 91% recorded once. Their cognate antigens are unknown. The sequenced sample was PBMCs, obtained from a glioma patient whose treatment included an IDH1 peptide vaccine. Every receptor here comes from a man aged 40-55 years with glioma. CDR3s include the opening cysteine and the closing phenylalanine or tryptophan. Fields, in order: D gene, clone size, J gene, V gene, CDR3 protein, CDR3 DNA. A D gene is named only where the DNA matches it firmly. Clone size appears in some rows only: once, few, many, or a class for an expanded clone.

d_call: NA
clone_size: NA
j_call: TRBJ2-3
v_call: TRBV2
cdr3_aa: CASSEVGTSGFDTQYF
cdr3_nt: TGTGCCAGCAGTGAAGTGGGGACATCGGGCTTCGATACGCAGTATTTT

d_call: NA
clone_size: NA
j_call: TRBJ2-5
v_call: TRBV6-1
cdr3_aa: CASSEPGRQETQYF
cdr3_nt: TGTGCCAGCAGTGAACCGGGACGGCAAGAGACCCAGTACTTC

d_call: TRBD1
clone_size: NA
j_call: TRBJ2-7
v_call: TRBV25-1
cdr3_aa: CASSGPGQGYEQYF
cdr3_nt: TGTGCCAGCAGTGGACCGGGACAGGGTTACGAGCAGTACTTC

d_call: NA
clone_size: NA
j_call: TRBJ2-5
v_call: TRBV11-2
cdr3_aa: CASSLQDLQETQYF
cdr3_nt: TGTGCCAGCAGCCTACAGGATCTTCAAGAGACCCAGTACTTC

d_call: TRBD1
clone_size: NA
j_call: TRBJ1-4
v_call: TRBV15
cdr3_aa: CATSRGQGNEKLFF
cdr3_nt: TGTGCCACCAGCAGAGGACAGGGCAATGAAAAACTGTTTTTT

d_call: NA
clone_size: NA
j_call: TRBJ1-3
v_call: TRBV29-1
cdr3_aa: CSVNGVGNTIYF
cdr3_nt: TGCAGCGTTAATGGCGTCGGAAACACCATATATTTT

d_call: NA
clone_size: NA
j_call: TRBJ2-7
v_call: TRBV2
cdr3_aa: CASQRGGTYEQYF
cdr3_nt: TGTGCCAGTCAAAGGGGGGGCACCTACGAGCAGTACTTC

d_call: TRBD2
clone_size: NA
j_call: TRBJ2-3
v_call: TRBV10-3
cdr3_aa: CAFSGSGTTDTQYF
cdr3_nt: TGTGCCTTCTCGGGTAGCGGGACGACAGATACGCAGTATTTT

d_call: TRBD1
clone_size: NA
j_call: TRBJ2-7
v_call: TRBV28
cdr3_aa: CASNNDRGYEQYF
cdr3_nt: TGTGCCAGCAACAACGACAGGGGGTACGAGCAGTACTTC

d_call: NA
clone_size: once
j_call: TRBJ2-7
v_call: TRBV19
cdr3_aa: CASSPQAGYEQYF
cdr3_nt: TGTGCCAGTAGTCCGCAGGCCGGCTACGAGCAGTACTTC

d_call: TRBD1
clone_size: NA
j_call: TRBJ1-2
v_call: TRBV5-1
cdr3_aa: CASSPSGTGGDGYTF
cdr3_nt: TGCGCCAGCAGCCCGTCCGGGACAGGGGGTGATGGCTACACCTTC

d_call: NA
clone_size: NA
j_call: TRBJ2-1
v_call: TRBV6-1
cdr3_aa: CASSEDWGGRLNEQFF
cdr3_nt: TGTGCCAGCAGTGAAGATTGGGGGGGCCGGCTCAATGAGCAGTTCTTC

d_call: NA
clone_size: NA
j_call: TRBJ2-4
v_call: TRBV19
cdr3_aa: CASSAGTNNKNIQYF
cdr3_nt: TGTGCCAGTAGTGCCGGGACAAATAACAAAAACATTCAGTACTTC

d_call: NA
clone_size: NA
j_call: TRBJ2-4
v_call: TRBV29-1
cdr3_aa: CSALFQGWIQYF
cdr3_nt: TGCAGCGCGCTATTCCAGGGATGGATTCAGTACTTC

d_call: NA
clone_size: NA
j_call: TRBJ1-1
v_call: TRBV2
cdr3_aa: CASSGEGSTEAFF
cdr3_nt: TGTGCCAGCAGTGGGGAAGGGAGCACTGAAGCTTTCTTT

d_call: NA
clone_size: NA
j_call: TRBJ1-1
v_call: TRBV6-1
cdr3_aa: CASSETGGRGTEAFF
cdr3_nt: TGTGCCAGCAGTGAAACTGGGGGGAGAGGGACTGAAGCTTTCTTT

d_call: NA
clone_size: NA
j_call: TRBJ2-3
v_call: TRBV15
cdr3_aa: CATSRRGGAGTDTQYF
cdr3_nt: TGTGCCACCAGCAGGCGAGGGGGTGCGGGCACAGATACGCAGTATTTT

d_call: NA
clone_size: once
j_call: TRBJ2-2
v_call: TRBV11-3
cdr3_aa: CASSLVRGTGELFF
cdr3_nt: TGTGCCAGCAGCTTAGTGCGGGGAACCGGGGAGCTGTTTTTT

d_call: NA
clone_size: NA
j_call: TRBJ2-5
v_call: TRBV2
cdr3_aa: CASRRETQYF
cdr3_nt: TGTGCCAGCAGACGGGAGACCCAGTACTTC

d_call: NA
clone_size: NA
j_call: TRBJ2-4
v_call: TRBV15
cdr3_aa: CATSRGAGSKNIQYF
cdr3_nt: TGTGCCACCAGCAGAGGGGCAGGTTCGAAAAACATTCAGTACTTC

d_call: TRBD2
clone_size: NA
j_call: TRBJ2-2
v_call: TRBV7-2
cdr3_aa: CASSLLGLAGDSWELFF
cdr3_nt: TGTGCCAGCAGCTTATTGGGACTAGCGGGCGACTCTTGGGAGCTGTTTTTT

d_call: NA
clone_size: NA
j_call: TRBJ1-5
v_call: TRBV2
cdr3_aa: CASGGNQPQHF
cdr3_nt: TGTGCCAGCGGGGGGAATCAGCCCCAGCATTTT

d_call: NA
clone_size: NA
j_call: TRBJ1-1
v_call: TRBV29-1
cdr3_aa: CSVDKGTNTEAFF
cdr3_nt: TGCAGCGTTGACAAGGGGACGAACACTGAAGCTTTCTTT

d_call: TRBD2
clone_size: NA
j_call: TRBJ2-2
v_call: TRBV15
cdr3_aa: CATSWSGLAGNTGELFF
cdr3_nt: TGTGCCACCAGCTGGAGCGGACTAGCGGGAAACACCGGGGAGCTGTTTTTT

d_call: TRBD2
clone_size: few
j_call: TRBJ2-7
v_call: TRBV7-2
cdr3_aa: CASSASGGSSYEQYF
cdr3_nt: TGTGCCAGCAGCGCTAGCGGGGGGAGCTCCTACGAGCAGTACTTC

d_call: NA
clone_size: NA
j_call: TRBJ2-5
v_call: TRBV2
cdr3_aa: CASGWDETQYF
cdr3_nt: TGTGCCAGTGGGTGGGATGAGACCCAGTACTTC

d_call: NA
clone_size: NA
j_call: TRBJ1-1
v_call: TRBV9
cdr3_aa: CASSGVNTEAFF
cdr3_nt: TGTGCCAGCAGCGGGGTGAACACTGAAGCTTTCTTT

d_call: NA
clone_size: NA
j_call: TRBJ1-1
v_call: TRBV27
cdr3_aa: CASNTRGGIGTEAFF
cdr3_nt: TGTGCCAGCAACACCCGCGGGGGGATCGGCACTGAAGCTTTCTTT

d_call: NA
clone_size: NA
j_call: TRBJ2-2
v_call: TRBV11-2
cdr3_aa: CASSSSVGRSGELFF
cdr3_nt: TGTGCCAGCAGCTCGTCCGTGGGTCGGAGCGGGGAGCTGTTTTTT

d_call: TRBD1
clone_size: NA
j_call: TRBJ1-2
v_call: TRBV4-1
cdr3_aa: CASSPRQGANYGYTF
cdr3_nt: TGCGCCAGCAGCCCGAGACAGGGAGCTAACTATGGCTACACCTTC

d_call: NA
clone_size: NA
j_call: TRBJ2-3
v_call: TRBV21-1
cdr3_aa: CASSKLLAGNQADTQYF
cdr3_nt: TGTGCCAGCAGCAAACTCCTAGCGGGAAATCAAGCAGATACGCAGTATTTT

d_call: TRBD2
clone_size: NA
j_call: TRBJ2-1
v_call: TRBV9
cdr3_aa: CASSEGLARDEQFF
cdr3_nt: TGTGCCAGCAGCGAGGGACTAGCTCGCGATGAGCAGTTCTTC

d_call: NA
clone_size: NA
j_call: TRBJ2-4
v_call: TRBV2
cdr3_aa: CASKRGGLTTGNIQYF
cdr3_nt: TGTGCCAGCAAAAGAGGGGGACTTACAACGGGAAACATTCAGTACTTC

d_call: NA
clone_size: once
j_call: TRBJ2-1
v_call: TRBV28
cdr3_aa: CASRAPAGVSLHGEQFF
cdr3_nt: TGTGCCAGCAGGGCCCCAGCAGGGGTTTCCCTTCATGGTGAGCAGTTCTTC

d_call: NA
clone_size: NA
j_call: TRBJ2-7
v_call: TRBV7-3
cdr3_aa: CASSLTGSGYEQYF
cdr3_nt: TGTGCCAGCAGCTTAACCGGATCTGGCTACGAGCAGTACTTC

d_call: NA
clone_size: NA
j_call: TRBJ1-1
v_call: TRBV10-1
cdr3_aa: CASSESQGQNEAFF
cdr3_nt: TGCGCCAGCAGTGAGTCCCAAGGACAGAATGAAGCTTTCTTT

d_call: NA
clone_size: NA
j_call: TRBJ1-2
v_call: TRBV6-1
cdr3_aa: CASSASGRYGYTF
cdr3_nt: TGTGCCAGCAGTGCATCAGGGCGATATGGCTACACCTTC

d_call: NA
clone_size: once
j_call: TRBJ2-2
v_call: TRBV9
cdr3_aa: CASSATGELFF
cdr3_nt: TGTGCCAGCAGCGCAACAGGGGAGCTGTTTTTT

d_call: NA
clone_size: NA
j_call: TRBJ2-4
v_call: TRBV5-5
cdr3_aa: CASSLSFAKNIQYF
cdr3_nt: TGTGCCAGCAGCCTCTCCTTTGCCAAAAACATTCAGTACTTC

d_call: NA
clone_size: NA
j_call: TRBJ2-1
v_call: TRBV5-4
cdr3_aa: CASSLAGSHNEQFF
cdr3_nt: TGTGCCAGCAGCTTGGCCGGCAGTCACAATGAGCAGTTCTTC

d_call: NA
clone_size: NA
j_call: TRBJ1-6
v_call: TRBV2
cdr3_aa: CASSEAPFGAPLHF
cdr3_nt: TGTGCCAGCAGTGAAGCACCCTTCGGGGCACCCCTCCACTTT

d_call: TRBD1
clone_size: NA
j_call: TRBJ1-1
v_call: TRBV2
cdr3_aa: CASRQDRGMNTEAFF
cdr3_nt: TGTGCCAGCAGGCAGGACAGGGGTATGAACACTGAAGCTTTCTTT

d_call: NA
clone_size: NA
j_call: TRBJ2-7
v_call: TRBV6-5
cdr3_aa: CASSYSWGASNEQYF
cdr3_nt: TGTGCCAGCAGTTACTCGTGGGGCGCGTCCAACGAGCAGTACTTC

d_call: NA
clone_size: NA
j_call: TRBJ1-2
v_call: TRBV29-1
cdr3_aa: CSVDTGSYGYAF
cdr3_nt: TGCAGCGTGGATACAGGCTCCTATGGCTACGCCTTC

d_call: TRBD2
clone_size: NA
j_call: TRBJ2-7
v_call: TRBV9
cdr3_aa: CASSALAGGTYEQYF
cdr3_nt: TGTGCCAGCAGCGCCCTAGCGGGAGGGACCTACGAGCAGTACTTC

d_call: NA
clone_size: NA
j_call: TRBJ2-1
v_call: TRBV28
cdr3_aa: CATSPWEGAPYNEQFF
cdr3_nt: TGTGCCACTTCCCCATGGGAGGGGGCCCCCTACAATGAGCAGTTCTTC

d_call: NA
clone_size: NA
j_call: TRBJ2-3
v_call: TRBV7-2
cdr3_aa: CASSLRTEPYDTQYF
cdr3_nt: TGTGCCAGCAGCTTACGGACAGAGCCCTATGATACGCAGTATTTT

d_call: NA
clone_size: few
j_call: TRBJ2-5
v_call: TRBV4-1
cdr3_aa: CASSQKGQGIGETQYF
cdr3_nt: TGCGCCAGCAGCCAAAAGGGGCAGGGGATAGGAGAGACCCAGTACTTC

d_call: NA
clone_size: NA
j_call: TRBJ2-1
v_call: TRBV13
cdr3_aa: CASSLVPSRGQGWNEQFF
cdr3_nt: TGTGCCAGCAGCTTAGTCCCTAGTCGAGGGCAGGGTTGGAATGAGCAGTTCTTC

d_call: TRBD2
clone_size: NA
j_call: TRBJ2-5
v_call: TRBV6-5
cdr3_aa: CASSYELAGEGEQYF
cdr3_nt: TGTGCCAGCAGTTACGAACTAGCGGGAGAAGGGGAGCAGTACTTC